This T cell receptor (beta chain) appears in the sequencing data of a study of a mutant IDH1 vaccine in newly diagnosed glioma. Study as a whole: Averaging around 42 years of age, treated patients were around 60% male and approximately 40% female.

Specified time point: week 35, safety follow-up. Every single dose of the vaccine, 300 ug of mutant IDH1 20-mer peptide, came with topical imiquimod. CDR1 and CDR2 from the germline V gene are MNHEY and SVGAGI. This CDR3 spans 15 amino acids. The V and J ends lost 2 bases and 1 base respectively, with 11 bases between them. This clone was seen only a few times. Its antigen is still unknown. Clones were sequenced by immunoSEQ multiplex PCR, and TCRdb holds only the in-frame ones, with some missing. The data show fewer than 55,000 clones, around 81% seen once. The specimen was PBMCs, collected from a glioma patient whose treatment included an IDH1 peptide vaccine. The sequence was obtained from a woman in her thirties or forties with glioma. Some clones in this sample may be carry-over from other donors' samples. The rearrangement joins TRBV6-5 to TRBJ1-1; D may be TRBD1 (5 bases). CDR3 sequence: CASSYQGAGNTEAFF. CDR3 sequence (DNA): TGTGCCAGCAGTTACCAGGGAGCCGGGAACACTGAAGCTTTCTTT.